Below, 14 T cell receptor beta chains from the same sample are listed, as sequenced in a study of response to subunit inactivated influenza vaccine (dated by TCRdb to between 2018 and 2020). Libraries were built with RT-PCR. TCRdb names Illumina HiSeq 2500 as the instrument used. TCRdb redid the processing of the public reads, applying fastp at Q25 and MiXCR, and retained in-frame beta chains. Every entry covers one CDR3 protein and lists the most common genes and DNA from its rows. Counted in this sample were some 500,000 distinct CDR3 sequences; roughly 23% of them appeared once. Clones ranked in the top ten supply over 1.5% of the sample. The material sequenced was CD4+ T cells sorted from PBMCs, taken around 5 days after vaccination. The receptors originated from a man between 45 and 60 years old who received an inactivated influenza vaccine. Donor details come from another sample of the same person, matched by shared clones.

The chain is built from TRBV4-2 and TRBJ2-3; TRBD2 agrees at 8 bases. Per the germline V gene, CDR1 is LGHNA and CDR2 is YNFKEQ. V lost 2 bases to trimming and J lost 0 bases; unmatched junction nucleotides: 13. The CDR3 is made up of 19 amino acids. The CDR3 DNA reads as TGTGCCAGCAGCCAACCGGGTTCGGGAGCGGGGGCCAGCACAGATACGCAGTATTTT. Translating gives CASSQPGSGAGASTDTQYF.

V and J are TRBV5-5 and TRBJ2-7; D not certain. This CDR3 comprises 13 residues. V shed 1 base and J shed 7 bases, with 12 bases lying between them. Germline V gives CDR1 SGHKS, CDR2 YYEKEE (reference sequence). CDR3 residues: CASSLSVTVEQYF. CDR3 nucleotide sequence: TGTGCCAGCAGCTTGTCAGTGACTGTTGAGCAGTACTTC.

The table lists this clonotype with a few counts. The CDR3 here is CSANPSGDSYEQYF. CDR3 bases: TGCAGTGCTAATCCTAGCGGGGACTCCTACGAGCAGTACTTC. This chain uses TRBV20-1 with TRBJ2-7, with TRBD2 identical over 9 bases. The junction had 4 bases not matched to a gene; V was cut back by 4 bases and J by 0 bases. This CDR3 comprises 14 residues. The germline V gene encodes CDR1 DFQATT and CDR2 SNEGSKA (reference sequence).

The chain recombines TRBV28 with TRBJ1-6; D ambiguous. This CDR3 contains 16 residues. V was trimmed by 2 bases and J by 8 bases, leaving 16 bases between them. Germline-derived CDR1 and CDR2 are MDHEN and SYDVKM. The CDR3 sequence: CASSLPTAMRDSPLHF. As DNA, the CDR3 is TGTGCCAGCAGTTTACCAACAGCGATGCGGGATTCACCCCTCCACTTT.

This chain links TRBV12-3 or TRBV12-4 with TRBJ2-7, with TRBD1 as a possible D gene (5 bases). V dropped 3 bases and J dropped 5 bases, with 23 bases sitting between them. The CDR3 loop spans 17 amino acids. The CDR3 DNA reads TGTGCCAGCAGTTTTAGTTTGGTCAGGGAATATCGGAACGAGCAGTACTTC. Its translation: CASSFSLVREYRNEQYF.

This clonotype was seen a handful of times. The chain uses TRBV28 and TRBJ1-1, with 10 nucleotides matching TRBD1. The junction had 5 bases not matched to a gene; V was cut back by 6 bases and J by 7 bases. Germline CDR1 and CDR2: MDHEN and SYDVKM. The CDR3 runs to 13 residues. CDR3 sequence reads: CASSKDRGFEAFF. CDR3 nucleotides: TGTGCCAGCAGCAAGGACAGGGGGTTTGAAGCTTTCTTT. Combining the CDR3 with reference TRBV28 and TRBJ1-1 gives the whole variable domain DVKVTQSSRYLVKRTGEKVFLECVQDMDHENMFWYRQDPGLGLRLIYFSYDVKMKEKGDIPEGYSVSREKKERFSLILESASTNQTSMYLCASSKDRGFEAFFGQGTRLTVV.

This clonotype was detected once. The chain uses TRBV6-4 and TRBJ2-1, with D hard to call. The ends were cut back, 4 bases at V and 3 bases at J, with 13 bases in the middle. The CDR3 extends over 15 amino acids. CDR1 is MRHNA, CDR2 SNTAGT, per germline. The CDR3 DNA is TGTGCCAGCAGTGTGACATGGACGGACTACAATGAGCAGTTCTTC. Its protein product is CASSVTWTDYNEQFF.

The V call is TRBV6-5, the J call TRBJ2-5; D gene ambiguous. V gave up 6 bases and J gave up 2 bases, with 7 bases separating them. CDR3 size: 12 residues. CDR1 and CDR2 (germline): MNHEY, SVGAGI. CDR3 bases: TGTGCCAGCAGGAAGAATCAAGAGACCCAGTACTTC. The encoded protein is CASRKNQETQYF.

This clonotype turned up a few times. The chain uses TRBV6-2 or TRBV6-3 and TRBJ2-7; unclear D gene. The germline V gene encodes CDR1 MNHEY and CDR2 SVGEGT. This CDR3 is 16 amino acids long. The V end lost 5 bases, the J end lost 5 bases, and 22 bases lay between the germline ends. The DNA for the CDR3 is TGTGCCAGCAGTCGACTCCCGGGCCAAAGGGTGCACGAGCAGTACTTC. This codes for CASSRLPGQRVHEQYF.

V usage is TRBV10-3 and J usage is TRBJ1-3; D is ambiguous. The CDR3 is 14 amino acids. V dropped 3 bases and J dropped 2 bases, with 8 bases sitting between them. Germline values: CDR1 ENHRY, CDR2 SYGVKD. CDR3 sequence reads: CAISEPTAGNTIYF. The CDR3 bases are TGTGCCATCAGTGAACCTACAGCTGGAAACACCATATATTTT.

A few counts support this clonotype. This chain connects TRBV12-3 or TRBV12-4 to TRBJ2-7; D is ambiguous. This CDR3 spans 12 amino acids. V lost 5 bases, J lost 0 bases, and 5 bases lay in between. This chain's CDR3 is CASSRLSYEQYF. The CDR3 bases are TGTGCCAGCAGTCGACTCTCCTACGAGCAGTACTTC.

This clonotype was detected only a few times. This rearrangement joins TRBV12-3 or TRBV12-4 to TRBJ1-5, with a weak D call TRBD1 (5 bases). With 3 bases removed from V and 5 bases from J, the gap between germline ends came to 11 bases. The CDR3 spans 14 residues. The CDR3 DNA follows: TGTGCCAGCAGTTTCGCGGGACCTCATCAGCCCCAGCATTTT. Its protein is CASSFAGPHQPQHF.

The chain employs TRBV5-1 and TRBJ2-2; D is perhaps TRBD2 (6 bases). Germline V gene lookup returns CDR1 SGHRS and CDR2 YFSETQ. The CDR3 covers 16 residues. V dropped 1 base and J dropped 0 bases, with 10 bases sitting between them. The CDR3 loop is CASSLTGAPNTGELFF. The CDR3 DNA sequence: TGCGCCAGCAGCTTGACGGGAGCCCCGAACACCGGGGAGCTGTTTTTT.

CDR3 nucleotides: TGTGCCAGCAGCTTATTGGGCAGGTTATATGGGCGCACGGGTGGCTACACCTTC. Residues: CASSLLGRLYGRTGGYTF. This chain links TRBV7-8 with TRBJ1-2, with D uncertain. V gave up 2 bases and J gave up 7 bases, with 26 bases separating them. The CDR3 is 18 residues long. CDR1 SGHVS and CDR2 FQNEAQ come from the germline V gene.